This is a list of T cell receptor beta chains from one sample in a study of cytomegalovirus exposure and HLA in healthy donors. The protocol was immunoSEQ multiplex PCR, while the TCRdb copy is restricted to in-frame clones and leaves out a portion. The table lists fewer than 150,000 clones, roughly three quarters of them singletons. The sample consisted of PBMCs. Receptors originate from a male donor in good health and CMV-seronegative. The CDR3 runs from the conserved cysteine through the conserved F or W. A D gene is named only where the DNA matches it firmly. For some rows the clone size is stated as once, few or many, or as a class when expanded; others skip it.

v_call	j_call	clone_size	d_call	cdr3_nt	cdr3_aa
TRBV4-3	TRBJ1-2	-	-	TGCGCCAGCAGCCAAGAATTGGTCTTAGAGGGCTATGGCTACACCTTC	CASSQELVLEGYGYTF
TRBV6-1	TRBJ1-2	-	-	TGTGCCAGCAGCAAACAGGGAGTAAAAAACTATGGCTACACCTTC	CASSKQGVKNYGYTF
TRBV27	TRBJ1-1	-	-	TGTGCCAGCAGTTCCAGGGTAGGCACTGAAGCTTTCTTT	CASSSRVGTEAFF
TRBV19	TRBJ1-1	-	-	TGTGCCAGTAGTCACCAGTACAACCTGGAAGCTTTCTTT	CASSHQYNLEAFF
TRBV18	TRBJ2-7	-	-	TGTGCCAGCTCACCGAATGGACAGCCCTACGAGCAGTACTTC	CASSPNGQPYEQYF
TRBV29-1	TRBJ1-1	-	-	TGCAGCGGAATCTACAGGATACGTAACACTGAAGCTTTCTTT	CSGIYRIRNTEAFF
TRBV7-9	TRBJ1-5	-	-	TGTGCCAGCAGCTTCACAGGCAGCCATCAGCCCCAGCATTTT	CASSFTGSHQPQHF
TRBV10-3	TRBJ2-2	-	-	TGTGCCACGGTAGACTTCACCGGGGAGCTGTTTTTT	CATVDFTGELFF
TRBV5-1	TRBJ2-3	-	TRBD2	TGCGCCAGCATGAAAGCGGGGAACACAGATACGCAGTATTTT	CASMKAGNTDTQYF
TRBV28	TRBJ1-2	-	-	TGTGCCAGCAGTGTGCGAGGGAGATCTAACTATGGCTACACCTTC	CASSVRGRSNYGYTF
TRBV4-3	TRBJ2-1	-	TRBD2	TGCGCCAGCAGCCCAGGGATTAAATGGGGGGGGAGCTCCTACAATGAGCAGTTCTTC	CASSPGIKWGGSSYNEQFF
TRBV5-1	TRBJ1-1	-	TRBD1	TGCGCCAGCAGCTTACAGGGGGATCGCACTGAAGCTTTCTTT	CASSLQGDRTEAFF
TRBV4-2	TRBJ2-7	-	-	TGTGCCAGCAGCCAAGATAGTCGGGATTCGGACCTTACGTACTTC	CASSQDSRDSDLTYF
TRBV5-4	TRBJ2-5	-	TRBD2	TGTGCCAGCAGCTTGGGGGCTAGCGGGGGGGCCCGAGAGACCCAGTACTTC	CASSLGASGGARETQYF
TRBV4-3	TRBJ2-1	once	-	TGCGCCAGCAGCCAAGATGTCGGCAGGGCCGAGCAGTTCTTC	CASSQDVGRAEQFF
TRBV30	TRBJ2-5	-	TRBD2	TGTGCCTGTCCGACGGTGGGCGGGGGGACCCAGTACTTC	CACPTVGGGTQYF
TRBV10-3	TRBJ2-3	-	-	TGTGCCATCAGTGAGCTAAAGACAGATACGCAGTATTTT	CAISELKTDTQYF
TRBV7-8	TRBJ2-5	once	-	TGTGCCAGCAGCAATGGACAGAGGGAGACCCAGTACTTC	CASSNGQRETQYF
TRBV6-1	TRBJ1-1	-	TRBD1	TGTGCCAGCAGTGAACCCGGGACAGCTAAGGCTGAAGCTTTCTTT	CASSEPGTAKAEAFF
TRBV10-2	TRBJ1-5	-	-	TGCGCCAGCAGTGAGATAAGAGTGACAGAGGATCAGCCCCAGCATTTT	CASSEIRVTEDQPQHF